A selection of T cell receptor beta chains follows, all from one sample in a study of graft-versus-host responses after intestinal transplantation. The antigens of these receptors remain unknown. Profiled with immunoSEQ multiplex PCR; TCRdb holds only in-frame clones, not every one. Of tens of thousands of clones listed, more than 85% are singletons. Here the sequenced sample was unstimulated CD8+ T cells sorted from spleen or lymph node cells, taken before intestinal transplant. The receptor set was obtained from a human donor who received an intestinal transplant. CDR3s include the opening cysteine and the closing phenylalanine or tryptophan. The D gene is left open where the match is weak. Only part of the rows carry a size: once, few, many, or a class if the clone is expanded.

J gene: TRBJ1-1; D gene: -; clone size: -; V gene: TRBV19; CDR3 DNA: TGTGCCAGTAGTATAGGGGGGGGGATGTACACTGAAGCTTTCTTT; CDR3 protein: CASSIGGGMYTEAFF
J gene: TRBJ1-3; D gene: -; clone size: -; V gene: TRBV7-9; CDR3 DNA: TGTGCCGGCAGCTTAGCGTACTTCTCTGGAAACACCATATATTTT; CDR3 protein: CAGSLAYFSGNTIYF
J gene: TRBJ1-6; D gene: -; clone size: -; V gene: TRBV9; CDR3 DNA: TGTGCCAGCAGCGTAGACGGGAATTCACCCCTCCACTTT; CDR3 protein: CASSVDGNSPLHF
J gene: TRBJ2-3; D gene: -; clone size: -; V gene: TRBV11-3; CDR3 DNA: TGTGCCAGCAGCCGATCTACTAGTAGGGCGACAGATACGCAGTATTTT; CDR3 protein: CASSRSTSRATDTQYF
J gene: TRBJ2-3; D gene: TRBD1; clone size: -; V gene: TRBV7-9; CDR3 DNA: TGTGCCAGCAGCCCGAATCAGGGGGACACAGATACGCAGTATTTT; CDR3 protein: CASSPNQGDTDTQYF
J gene: TRBJ2-3; D gene: -; clone size: -; V gene: TRBV4-3; CDR3 DNA: TGCGCCAGCAGCCAAGGACGCGGGGTCGGAGATACGCAGTATTTT; CDR3 protein: CASSQGRGVGDTQYF
J gene: TRBJ1-4; D gene: TRBD1; clone size: -; V gene: TRBV4-3; CDR3 DNA: TGCGCCAGCAGCCAAGGGCAACAGGGGAGTGAAAAACTGTTTTTT; CDR3 protein: CASSQGQQGSEKLFF
J gene: TRBJ1-1; D gene: -; clone size: -; V gene: TRBV27; CDR3 DNA: TGTGCCAGCCGACGACAATTCAACACTGAAGCTTTCTTT; CDR3 protein: CASRRQFNTEAFF
J gene: TRBJ2-7; D gene: -; clone size: -; V gene: TRBV6-1; CDR3 DNA: TGTGCCAGCAGTGGACAGCTCTACGAGCAGTACTTC; CDR3 protein: CASSGQLYEQYF
J gene: TRBJ2-3; D gene: TRBD1; clone size: -; V gene: TRBV4-3; CDR3 DNA: TGCGCCAGCAGCCAAGATTGGGACAGGGAATTCACAGATACGCAGTATTTT; CDR3 protein: CASSQDWDREFTDTQYF
J gene: TRBJ1-4; D gene: -; clone size: -; V gene: TRBV7-9; CDR3 DNA: TGTGCCAGCAGCCTGGACAGTAATGAAAAACTGTTTTTT; CDR3 protein: CASSLDSNEKLFF
J gene: TRBJ1-3; D gene: -; clone size: -; V gene: TRBV7-2; CDR3 DNA: TGTGCCAGCAGTTCCACGGGGGGGTTTGGAAACACCATATATTTT; CDR3 protein: CASSSTGGFGNTIYF
J gene: TRBJ2-3; D gene: -; clone size: -; V gene: TRBV4-3; CDR3 DNA: TGCGCCAGCAGCCAGCACTTGGGGGGAAGCACAGATACGCAGTATTTT; CDR3 protein: CASSQHLGGSTDTQYF
J gene: TRBJ1-2; D gene: TRBD1; clone size: few; V gene: TRBV2; CDR3 DNA: TGTGCCAGCATTCCCGGACAGGGTTATGGCTACACCTTC; CDR3 protein: CASIPGQGYGYTF
J gene: TRBJ2-1; D gene: TRBD1; clone size: few; V gene: TRBV9; CDR3 DNA: TGTGCCAGCAGCACCGGACAGGGGGGCAATGAGCAGTTCTTC; CDR3 protein: CASSTGQGGNEQFF
J gene: TRBJ1-1; D gene: TRBD1; clone size: -; V gene: TRBV6-5; CDR3 DNA: TGTGCCAGCAGTTACAGGCCAGGGGGCGAGGCTTTCTTT; CDR3 protein: CASSYRPGGEAFF
J gene: TRBJ2-1; D gene: TRBD2; clone size: -; V gene: TRBV9; CDR3 DNA: TGTGCCAGCAGCGTAGAAGCGGGGGGTTACAATGAGCAGTTCTTC; CDR3 protein: CASSVEAGGYNEQFF
J gene: TRBJ1-2; D gene: TRBD1; clone size: -; V gene: TRBV7-2; CDR3 DNA: TGTGCCAGCAGAGAAATGACAGGGGGCGACTATGGCTACACCTTC; CDR3 protein: CASREMTGGDYGYTF
J gene: TRBJ2-1; D gene: -; clone size: -; V gene: TRBV5-5; CDR3 DNA: TGTGCCAGCAGCTTAGAGGGAACCCACAACCCCGGCAATGAGCAGTTCTTC; CDR3 protein: CASSLEGTHNPGNEQFF
J gene: TRBJ1-2; D gene: -; clone size: -; V gene: TRBV7-9; CDR3 DNA: TGTGCCAGCAGCTTAGGTGTAGGGGGTTATGGCTACACCTTC; CDR3 protein: CASSLGVGGYGYTF
J gene: TRBJ1-2; D gene: -; clone size: few; V gene: TRBV19; CDR3 DNA: TGTGCCAGTAGTATTGGGCCATTCGACTATGGCTACACCTTC; CDR3 protein: CASSIGPFDYGYTF
J gene: TRBJ1-3; D gene: -; clone size: -; V gene: TRBV30; CDR3 DNA: TGTGCCTGGGGAATAGGGGAATTTGGAAACACCATATATTTT; CDR3 protein: CAWGIGEFGNTIYF
J gene: TRBJ1-2; D gene: TRBD1; clone size: -; V gene: TRBV28; CDR3 DNA: TGTGCCAGCAGTGGGCCGGGACAGGGGTCCTATGGCTACACCTTC; CDR3 protein: CASSGPGQGSYGYTF
J gene: TRBJ1-3; D gene: TRBD1; clone size: -; V gene: TRBV13; CDR3 DNA: TGTGCCAGCAGCGGCCGACAGGGGAGGACTGGAAACACCATATATTTT; CDR3 protein: CASSGRQGRTGNTIYF
J gene: TRBJ2-5; D gene: -; clone size: -; V gene: TRBV7-8; CDR3 DNA: TGTGCCAGCAGCTCAGCCCTAGCGTACCAAGAGACCCAGTACTTC; CDR3 protein: CASSSALAYQETQYF
J gene: TRBJ2-3; D gene: -; clone size: -; V gene: TRBV6-5; CDR3 DNA: TGTGCCAGCATAGATGGAGCAGATACGCAGTATTTT; CDR3 protein: CASIDGADTQYF
J gene: TRBJ2-7; D gene: TRBD1; clone size: -; V gene: TRBV5-1; CDR3 DNA: TGCGCCAGCAGGGTGGCAGGGGGCGAGCAGTACTTC; CDR3 protein: CASRVAGGEQYF
J gene: TRBJ2-7; D gene: -; clone size: -; V gene: TRBV6-5; CDR3 DNA: TGTGCCAGCAGTTTTGACGGGTCCTACGAGCAGTACTTC; CDR3 protein: CASSFDGSYEQYF
J gene: TRBJ1-2; D gene: TRBD1; clone size: -; V gene: TRBV6-1; CDR3 DNA: TGTGCCAGCAGTGACTCGACAGGGGTCTATGGCTACACCTTC; CDR3 protein: CASSDSTGVYGYTF
J gene: TRBJ2-7; D gene: -; clone size: -; V gene: TRBV29-1; CDR3 DNA: TGCAGCGTGAAACCATCGGGGTACGAGCAGTACTTC; CDR3 protein: CSVKPSGYEQYF
J gene: TRBJ1-1; D gene: -; clone size: -; V gene: TRBV19; CDR3 DNA: TGTGCCAGTAGTATAGGGACAGCCATCTATCGGAACCCTGAAGCTTTCTTT; CDR3 protein: CASSIGTAIYRNPEAFF
J gene: TRBJ1-2; D gene: TRBD1; clone size: -; V gene: TRBV6-4; CDR3 DNA: TGTGCCAGCAGTGACTGGACAGGGGATTATGGCTACACCTTC; CDR3 protein: CASSDWTGDYGYTF
J gene: TRBJ1-1; D gene: -; clone size: -; V gene: TRBV27; CDR3 DNA: TGTGCCAGCAGTTTATCCCACAGCACTGAAGCTTTCTTT; CDR3 protein: CASSLSHSTEAFF
J gene: TRBJ2-3; D gene: -; clone size: -; V gene: TRBV5-1; CDR3 DNA: TGCGCCAGCAGCGCGGCCTCAGGGTTATATACAGATACGCAGTATTTT; CDR3 protein: CASSAASGLYTDTQYF
J gene: TRBJ1-5; D gene: TRBD1; clone size: -; V gene: TRBV19; CDR3 DNA: TGTGCCAGTACCCCTCCCGGGACAGCCTTCAATCAGCCCCAGCATTTT; CDR3 protein: CASTPPGTAFNQPQHF
J gene: TRBJ2-7; D gene: TRBD2; clone size: -; V gene: TRBV6-5; CDR3 DNA: TGTGCCAGCAGCCCTACTAGCGTGGGCTCCTACGAGCAGTACTTC; CDR3 protein: CASSPTSVGSYEQYF
J gene: TRBJ2-1; D gene: TRBD1; clone size: -; V gene: TRBV4-3; CDR3 DNA: TGCGCCAGCAGCCAGGACAGGGGGGCAATTCCTAATGAGCAGTTCTTC; CDR3 protein: CASSQDRGAIPNEQFF
J gene: TRBJ2-3; D gene: TRBD1; clone size: -; V gene: TRBV9; CDR3 DNA: TGTGCCAGCAGCGCTAGGACAGGGGGTGGTACAGATACGCAGTATTTT; CDR3 protein: CASSARTGGGTDTQYF
J gene: TRBJ2-2; D gene: TRBD2; clone size: -; V gene: TRBV7-6; CDR3 DNA: TGTGCCAGCAGCCGGTCCGGGGGGGGGACCGGGGAGCTGTTTTTT; CDR3 protein: CASSRSGGGTGELFF
J gene: TRBJ1-5; D gene: -; clone size: -; V gene: TRBV7-9; CDR3 DNA: TGTGCCAGCAGCTTAGGGCGGGGAATACAGCCCCAGCATTTT; CDR3 protein: CASSLGRGIQPQHF
J gene: TRBJ2-5; D gene: TRBD2; clone size: -; V gene: TRBV5-8; CDR3 DNA: TGTGCCAGCAAAACCCACAGCGGGGTCTGGGAGACCCAGTACTTC; CDR3 protein: CASKTHSGVWETQYF